This T cell receptor beta chain was observed in a study of T-cell reconstitution after alpha-beta-depleted transplantation in children. On this clonotype: Its antigen remains unknown. A much larger clone sits a single nucleotide away, making a read error possible.

The CDR3 is made up of 18 amino acids. CDR1 MNHEY and CDR2 SVGEGT come from the germline V gene. V lost 0 bases, J lost 2 bases, and 6 bases stayed unmatched. Study-wide findings and caveats: At day 60, the high TCRbeta diversity found in some patients originated from recipient T cells and thymic progenitors that had survived.

Using unique molecular identifiers, the investigators prepared the TCRbeta library. TCRdb called the PCR reads again in MiXCR, with one record for every CDR3 protein. The profile shows under 300,000 distinct CDR3 sequences, around a tenth of them singletons. The TCR originated in a male patient aged 2 to 10 who had a stem cell transplant for chronic granulomatous disease, so the T cells may come from the graft donor. The J gene is TRBJ2-1, the V gene TRBV6-2 or TRBV6-3; 11 nucleotides match TRBD2. The sequences come from peripheral blood, collected 180 days after TCRalphabeta/CD19-depleted stem cell transplant. The CDR3 spells CASSYSDSGGGTYNEQFF. The CDR3 DNA sequence: TGTGCCAGCAGTTACTCGGATAGCGGGGGGGGCACCTACAATGAGCAGTTCTTC.